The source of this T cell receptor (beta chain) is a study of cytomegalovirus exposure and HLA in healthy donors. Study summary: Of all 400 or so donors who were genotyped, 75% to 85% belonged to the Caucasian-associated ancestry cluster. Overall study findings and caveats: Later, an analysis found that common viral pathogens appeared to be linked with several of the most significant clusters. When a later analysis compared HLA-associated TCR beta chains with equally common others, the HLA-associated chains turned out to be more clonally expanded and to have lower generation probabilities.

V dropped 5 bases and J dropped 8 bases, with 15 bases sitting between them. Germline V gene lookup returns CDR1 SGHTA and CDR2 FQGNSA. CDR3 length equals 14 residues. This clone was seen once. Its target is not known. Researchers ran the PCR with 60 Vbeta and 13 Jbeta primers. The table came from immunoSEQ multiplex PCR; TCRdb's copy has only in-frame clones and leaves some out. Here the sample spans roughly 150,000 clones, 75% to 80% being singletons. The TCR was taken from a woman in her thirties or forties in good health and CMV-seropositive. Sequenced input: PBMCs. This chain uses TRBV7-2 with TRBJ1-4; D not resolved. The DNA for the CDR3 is TGTGCCAGCAGCCGGGGATGGCAGGCCGAAAAACTGTTTTTT. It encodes CASSRGWQAEKLFF.